The rows below give T cell receptor beta chains drawn from one sample of a study of siplizumab effects on memory and regulatory T cells. Generated by immunoSEQ multiplex PCR, the TCRdb table keeps only in-frame clones and is missing some. The sample includes 99,000 or so clones, roughly 94% of them seen just once. Sequencing was done on a sample of non-Treg CD4+ T cells sorted from blood. The receptors were gathered from a human donor in good health. The CDR3 runs from the conserved cysteine through the conserved F or W. D genes are given only for firm matches. Clone size appears in some rows only: once, few, many, or a class for an expanded clone.

D gene,V gene,clone size,J gene,CDR3 protein,CDR3 DNA
-,TRBV18,few,TRBJ1-1,CASSVYTEAFF,TGTGCCAGCTCAGTGTACACTGAAGCTTTCTTT
TRBD2,TRBV2,-,TRBJ2-1,CASSELLAGVSEQFF,TGTGCCAGCAGTGAATTACTAGCGGGAGTATCTGAGCAGTTCTTC
-,TRBV7-9,-,TRBJ1-1,CASSFSWGQNTEAFF,TGTGCCAGCAGCTTTAGTTGGGGCCAGAACACTGAAGCTTTCTTT
TRBD1,TRBV5-1,once,TRBJ2-7,CASSSTPGTGFYEQYF,TGCGCCAGCAGCTCAACCCCCGGGACAGGGTTCTACGAGCAGTACTTC
TRBD2,TRBV19,-,TRBJ2-1,CASNTASGIGQEQFF,TGTGCCAGTAATACGGCTAGCGGGATAGGTCAGGAGCAGTTCTTC
TRBD2,TRBV5-4,once,TRBJ2-3,CASSLVGTRGADTQYF,TGTGCCAGCAGCTTGGTAGGGACTAGAGGGGCAGATACGCAGTATTTT
-,TRBV18,-,TRBJ1-1,CASSGGRINTEAFF,TGTGCCAGCTCCGGGGGGCGGATTAACACTGAAGCTTTCTTT
-,TRBV5-1,-,TRBJ2-2,CASSLVVASTGELFF,TGCGCCAGCAGCTTGGTAGTGGCCTCCACCGGGGAGCTGTTTTTT
TRBD1,TRBV11-2,-,TRBJ2-6,CASRTGYKVSGANVLTF,TGTGCCAGCAGGACAGGGTATAAGGTTTCTGGGGCCAACGTCCTGACTTTC
TRBD2,TRBV18,-,TRBJ2-2,CASSTSGVNTGELFF,TGTGCCAGCTCAACTAGCGGGGTCAACACCGGGGAGCTGTTTTTT
-,TRBV5-1,-,TRBJ2-1,CASSPGPQGSYNEQFF,TGCGCCAGCAGCCCCGGGCCGCAGGGTAGCTACAATGAGCAGTTCTTC
TRBD2,TRBV7-2,-,TRBJ2-1,CASSLASRASGRASEQFF,TGTGCCAGCAGCTTAGCGTCTCGGGCTAGCGGGAGGGCAAGTGAGCAGTTCTTC
-,TRBV5-1,-,TRBJ2-1,CASSLGVVASVGEQFF,TGCGCCAGCAGCTTGGGAGTAGTAGCGTCGGTCGGTGAGCAGTTCTTC
-,TRBV2,once,TRBJ1-3,CASSEGQGYVSGNTIYF,TGTGCCAGCAGTGAGGGGCAGGGCTATGTCTCTGGAAACACCATATATTTT
-,TRBV6-6,-,TRBJ1-1,CASSYSGGGTEAFF,TGTGCCAGCAGTTACTCGGGGGGAGGTACTGAAGCTTTCTTT
-,TRBV27,-,TRBJ2-7,CASSLWGAHEQYF,TGTGCCAGCAGTTTATGGGGGGCCCACGAGCAGTACTTC
-,TRBV10-3,-,TRBJ1-1,CAITSGKEDTEAFF,TGTGCCATCACCTCGGGGAAAGAGGACACTGAAGCTTTCTTT
-,TRBV18,-,TRBJ2-6,CASSPPGSGANVLTF,TGTGCCAGCTCACCACCTGGTTCTGGGGCCAACGTCCTGACTTTC
-,TRBV6-5,-,TRBJ1-4,CASSSPLVGGDEKLFF,TGTGCCAGCAGTTCCCCATTGGTCGGGGGGGATGAAAAACTGTTTTTT
TRBD2,TRBV28,-,TRBJ2-1,CASRPRLARGRSEQFF,TGTGCCAGCAGGCCTAGACTAGCGAGAGGACGGTCTGAGCAGTTCTTC
-,TRBV9,-,TRBJ2-1,CASSVAFRGEQFF,TGTGCCAGCAGCGTAGCTTTTCGTGGTGAGCAGTTCTTC
-,TRBV14,-,TRBJ2-1,CASSQGPRTLNNEQFF,TGTGCCAGCAGCCAAGGCCCTAGAACACTTAACAATGAGCAGTTCTTC
TRBD2,TRBV7-8,once,TRBJ2-1,CASSLAGGNEQFF,TGTGCCAGCAGCTTGGCGGGAGGCAATGAGCAGTTCTTC
-,TRBV5-1,-,TRBJ2-3,CASSLGSFTDTQYF,TGCGCCAGCAGCTTGGGGAGTTTCACAGATACGCAGTATTTT
-,TRBV19,-,TRBJ1-5,CASRPLVGLNQPQHF,TGTGCCAGTAGACCTCTTGTGGGGTTAAATCAGCCCCAGCATTTT
-,TRBV5-1,-,TRBJ2-6,CASSKDVSGANVLTF,TGCGCCAGCTCGAAGGACGTCTCTGGGGCCAACGTCCTGACTTTC
-,TRBV25-1,-,TRBJ2-7,CASQYSDSTYEQYF,TGTGCCAGCCAATACTCAGACAGTACCTACGAGCAGTACTTC
-,TRBV19,-,TRBJ2-2,CASSPRSGESGELFF,TGTGCCAGTAGCCCCCGATCGGGGGAAAGCGGGGAGCTGTTTTTT
-,TRBV5-4,-,TRBJ1-1,CASSRNSGENTEAFF,TGTGCCAGCAGTCGTAACAGCGGGGAGAACACTGAAGCTTTCTTT
-,TRBV7-2,-,TRBJ1-2,CASSLVTAQTSF,TGTGCCAGCAGCTTAGTAACAGCACAAACTTCCTTC
-,TRBV2,-,TRBJ1-2,CASGGVGQGYGYTF,TGTGCCAGCGGCGGAGTAGGACAAGGCTATGGCTACACCTTC
-,TRBV5-6,-,TRBJ2-7,CASSFIGGEQYF,TGTGCCAGCAGCTTTATTGGGGGCGAGCAGTACTTC
TRBD2,TRBV19,-,TRBJ2-3,CASRVAGVQDTQYF,TGTGCCAGTAGAGTGGCGGGAGTGCAAGATACGCAGTATTTT
-,TRBV7-9,-,TRBJ2-1,CASSLGTYNEQFF,TGTGCCAGCAGCTTAGGCACCTACAATGAGCAGTTCTTC
-,TRBV28,-,TRBJ1-2,CASSAHTGRYGYTF,TGTGCCAGCAGTGCCCACACAGGGCGCTATGGCTACACCTTC
-,TRBV7-6,-,TRBJ2-2,CASSLMSGSNTGELFF,TGTGCCAGCAGCTTAATGAGCGGGTCGAACACCGGGGAGCTGTTTTTT
TRBD2,TRBV10-3,-,TRBJ2-3,CATAGAADTQYF,TGTGCCACGGCGGGAGCCGCAGATACGCAGTATTTT
-,TRBV6-6,-,TRBJ1-5,CASTGGRGKAQPQHF,TGTGCCAGCACTGGTGGGAGGGGGAAGGCTCAGCCCCAGCATTTT
TRBD2,TRBV29-1,-,TRBJ2-5,CSVVRGGETQYF,TGCAGCGTTGTACGCGGGGGGGAGACCCAGTACTTC
TRBD2,TRBV27,-,TRBJ2-1,CASSLSGRVQFF,TGTGCCAGCAGTTTATCCGGGAGGGTTCAGTTCTTC
TRBD2,TRBV4-2,-,TRBJ2-3,CASSLLRGGTSGGSTDTQYF,TGTGCCAGCAGCCTCCTCCGGGGCGGGACTAGCGGAGGTAGCACAGATACGCAGTATTTT
-,TRBV7-3,-,TRBJ2-5,CASSLADRNGETQYF,TGTGCCAGCAGCTTGGCGGATCGAAACGGGGAGACCCAGTACTTC